What follows are 23 T cell receptor beta chains derived from one specimen sequenced in a study of CD8+ T cells in alopecia areata. Treatment in this sample: oral pan-JAK inhibitor, 5-10 mg twice daily. RNA, once extracted, was reverse transcribed into cDNA for use as the sequencing template. Assay: immunoSEQ multiplex PCR; the TCRdb copy retains only in-frame clones and omits some. There are approximately 100,000 clones in the sample; more than 75% occur only once, and 8.5% to 14% lies in the top ten. Sequences were derived from CD8+ T cells sorted from blood, sampled at week 34, from a patient treated with tofacitinib. These receptors all stem from a human donor with alopecia areata.

The chain uses TRBV19 and TRBJ2-5; D remains unclear. Trimming took 5 bases from V and 4 from J, leaving 11 bases between them. Germline assignment: CDR1 LNHDA and CDR2 SQIVND (reference sequence). The CDR3 length is 13 residues. The CDR3 sequence is CASSPPERETQYF. CDR3 bases: TGTGCCAGTAGTCCCCCGGAGCGAGAGACCCAGTACTTC.

The chain uses TRBV6-1 and TRBJ1-2; D is undetermined. The CDR3 is 14 amino acids. V was shortened by 4 bases and J by 6 bases, with 15 bases between the two germline ends. Germline V gene data show CDR1 as MNHNS and CDR2 as SASEGT. DNA of the CDR3: TGTGCCAGCAGTGGCGGGGTCGAAATAAATGGCTACACCTTC. Protein sequence: CASSGGVEINGYTF.

The table lists this clone with a few counts. The sample holds other DNA sequences that translate to the same CDR3. The chain has TRBV7-9 and TRBJ2-3; possible D gene TRBD2, 5 bases. The CDR3 loop spans 15 amino acids. Trimming took 5 bases from V and 1 from J, leaving 13 bases between them. Germline CDR1 is SEHNR and CDR2 is FQNEAQ (reference sequence). This CDR3 is CASSPPGSGTDTQYF. The CDR3, as DNA: TGTGCCAGCAGCCCACCTGGTAGCGGCACAGATACGCAGTATTTT.

This chain connects TRBV7-9 to TRBJ2-7; TRBD2 aligns across 8 bases. Germline V gene data show CDR1 as SEHNR and CDR2 as FQNEAQ (reference sequence). The CDR3 extends over 16 amino acids. J was trimmed by 4 bases and V by 4 bases; bases with no gene match: 12. The DNA for the CDR3 is TGTGCCAGCAGCTCCCCGGGACTAGGATACTTGTACGAGCAGTACTTC. Its protein is CASSSPGLGYLYEQYF.

The rearrangement joins TRBV19 to TRBJ2-1; D possibly corresponds to TRBD1 (5 bases). Trimming removed 1 base from V and 6 bases from J, with 7 bases in between. The CDR3 extends over 13 amino acids. From germline, CDR1 is LNHDA and CDR2 SQIVND (reference sequence). The CDR3 region has the DNA TGTGCCAGTAGTATAGGTCAGGGCAATGAGCAGTTCTTC. Protein: CASSIGQGNEQFF.

The genes are TRBV19 and TRBJ2-7; D could derive from TRBD1 or TRBD2 (6 bases each). Trimming left V 2 bases short and J 0 bases short, with 11 bases between. CDR1 LNHDA and CDR2 SQIVND come from the germline V gene (reference sequence). There are 15 residues in the CDR3. In DNA form, the CDR3 reads TGTGCCAGTAGTATACAACAGGGAGGCTCCTACGAGCAGTACTTC. Amino acids: CASSIQQGGSYEQYF.

This clone has just a few counts. Here the CDR3 reads CASSPGTSGYEQYF. The CDR3 DNA is TGTGCCAGCAGCCCCGGGACTAGCGGCTACGAGCAGTACTTC. This chain joins TRBV6-5 and TRBJ2-7; 11 positions match TRBD2. Germline V gene lookup returns CDR1 MNHEY and CDR2 SVGAGI. J gave up 3 bases and V 6 bases, and 4 bases lay outside the gene matches. The CDR3 spans 14 residues.

The chain links TRBV29-1 to TRBJ1-1; D may be TRBD1 (5 bases). This CDR3 is 13 amino acids long. Trimming removed 6 bases from V and 5 bases from J, with 16 bases in between. Germline assignment: CDR1 SQVTM and CDR2 ANQGSEA. The CDR3: CSVPGTEGTEAFF. CDR3 sequence (DNA): TGCAGCGTCCCAGGGACGGAAGGGACTGAAGCTTTCTTT.

V is TRBV29-1 and J is TRBJ2-1, with D hard to call. Trimming removed 0 bases from V and 10 bases from J, with 4 bases in between. CDR3 length: 10 amino acids. Per germline, CDR1 SQVTM and CDR2 ANQGSEA. The CDR3 DNA follows: TGCAGCGTTGAAGATCGGGAGCAGTTCTTC. Its translation: CSVEDREQFF.

The gene calls are TRBV10-3 and TRBJ2-5; TRBD2 aligns across 8 bases. Unmatched junction bases numbered 10, after V lost 0 bases and J lost 7 bases. CDR1 is ENHRY and CDR2 is SYGVKD in the germline V gene. The CDR3 sequence is 16 residues long. The CDR3 nucleotides read TGTGCCATCAGTGAGTCGGCTAGCGGGTCCCCCTCGACCCAGTACTTC. Translated, it gives CAISESASGSPSTQYF.

This CDR3 is CSVEDMTGGQETQYF. CDR3 bases: TGCAGCGTTGAAGATATGACAGGGGGTCAAGAGACCCAGTACTTC. The V gene is TRBV29-1, the J gene TRBJ2-5; 9 nucleotides line up with TRBD1. The V and J ends lost 0 bases and 2 bases, in that order; junction bases with no gene match: 4. This CDR3 is 15 amino acids long. From germline, CDR1 is SQVTM and CDR2 ANQGSEA. Drawing the rest from reference TRBV29-1 and TRBJ2-5, the complete variable domain is SAVISQKPSRDICQRGTSLTIQCQVDSQVTMMFWYRQQPGQSLTLIATANQGSEATYESGFVIDKFPISRPNLTFSTLTVSNMSPEDSSIYLCSVEDMTGGQETQYFGPGTRLLVL.

This clone came up a few times. This sequence joins TRBV29-1 and TRBJ2-7; D gene ambiguous. The germline V gene encodes CDR1 SQVTM and CDR2 ANQGSEA. V was trimmed by 3 bases and J by 3 bases, leaving 6 bases between them. The CDR3 runs 11 residues. CDR3 residues: CSVDWDYEQYF. The CDR3 DNA is TGCAGCGTTGACTGGGACTACGAGCAGTACTTC.

Within the sample, this clone is medium-sized. J is TRBJ2-1 and V is TRBV10-3, with D possibly called TRBD1 or TRBD2 (6 bases each). The germline V and J ends were trimmed by 8 bases and 8 bases, with 16 bases remaining between them. This CDR3 region has 13 residues. CDR1 and CDR2 from the germline V gene are ENHRY and SYGVKD. As DNA, the CDR3 is TGTGCCATCCAAGGGGCCGGGGGCGATGAGCAGTTCTTC. This codes for CAIQGAGGDEQFF.

The chain couples TRBV5-5 to TRBJ1-5, with D unresolved. V lost 5 bases and J 0 bases, leaving 9 bases between the germline ends. The germline V gene has CDR1 SGHKS and CDR2 YYEKEE (reference sequence). The CDR3 consists of 14 residues. The CDR3 coding sequence is TGTGCCAGCAGTGCAGGAGATAGCAATCAGCCCCAGCATTTT. The encoded protein is CASSAGDSNQPQHF. Full variable domain (rest looked up from reference TRBV5-5 and TRBJ1-5): DAGVTQSPTHLIKTRGQQVTLRCSPISGHKSVSWYQQVLGQGPQFIFQYYEKEERGRGNFPDRFSARQFPNYSSELNVNALLLGDSALYLCASSAGDSNQPQHFGDGTRLSIL.

The genes are TRBV7-9 and TRBJ2-2, with no clear D. CDR1 and CDR2 from the germline V gene are SEHNR and FQNEAQ (reference sequence). The CDR3 runs to 11 residues. Deletions cut 5 bases from V and 8 bases from J, with 6 bases between. CDR3 DNA: TGTGCCAGCAGCCAATTAGGGGAGCTGTTTTTT. Protein: CASSQLGELFF.

The chain employs TRBV27 and TRBJ2-1; D uncertain. The germline V and J ends were trimmed by 0 bases and 7 bases, with 7 bases remaining between them. Germline V CDR1 and CDR2: MNHEY, SMNVEV (reference sequence). The CDR3 is made up of 13 amino acids. CDR3 sequence: CASSLSSPNEQFF. The CDR3 DNA sequence: TGTGCCAGCAGTTTATCGAGTCCAAATGAGCAGTTCTTC.

The gene calls are TRBV7-9 and TRBJ2-6; 7 positions agree with TRBD2. Germline-derived CDR1 and CDR2 are SEHNR and FQNEAQ (reference sequence). V was pared by 3 bases and J by 0 bases, with 8 bases of the junction left unmatched. This CDR3 spans 18 amino acids. The CDR3, as DNA: TGTGCCAGCAGCTTGGGGAGGGGCCGCCTCTCTGGGGCCAACGTCCTGACTTTC. Amino acid sequence: CASSLGRGRLSGANVLTF.

The chain employs TRBV7-9 and TRBJ2-2, with no clear D. CDR1 SEHNR and CDR2 FQNEAQ come from the germline V gene (reference sequence). V gave up 1 base and J gave up 0 bases, with 6 bases separating them. This CDR3 spans 15 amino acids. The CDR3 coding sequence is TGTGCCAGCAGCTTAGACGAACCGAACACCGGGGAGCTGTTTTTT. Translating it yields CASSLDEPNTGELFF. The variable domain in full, completed from reference TRBV7-9 and TRBJ2-2, reads DTGVSQNPRHKITKRGQNVTFRCDPISEHNRLYWYRQTLGQGPEFLTYFQNEAQLEKSRLLSDRFSAERPKGSFSTLEIQRTEQGDSAMYLCASSLDEPNTGELFFGEGSRLTVL.

Written as DNA, the CDR3 is TGTGCCTGGGACCTGGACACTGAAGCTTTCTTT. It encodes CAWDLDTEAFF. The chain recombines TRBV30 with TRBJ1-1; D gene uncertain. The germline CDR1 and CDR2 sequences are GTSNPN and SVGIG (reference sequence). CDR3 length: 11 amino acids. Trimming took off 5 bases at V and 3 bases at J, with 7 bases between the two ends.

The CDR3 DNA reads TGTGCCAGTAGTATCGACTGGGACACAGATACGCAGTATTTT. Translating gives CASSIDWDTDTQYF. The V gene is TRBV19, the J gene TRBJ2-3; D unresolved. The CDR3 contains 14 residues. The ends were cut back, 3 bases at V and 2 bases at J, with 9 bases in the middle. In germline, CDR1 is LNHDA, CDR2 SQIVND (reference sequence).

This clone was counted once. This chain uses TRBV15 with TRBJ1-1, with 8 bases fitting TRBD1. The CDR3 spans 15 residues. Germline CDR1 and CDR2: LNHNV and YYDKDF (reference sequence). V gave up 2 bases and J gave up 1 base; unmatched junction bases: 3. CDR3 sequence: CATSRIQGGNTEAFF. The CDR3, as DNA: TGTGCCACCAGCAGAATACAGGGGGGGAACACTGAAGCTTTCTTT.

The V call is TRBV27, the J call TRBJ2-1; D remains ambiguous. Trimming shortened V by 6 bases and J by 7 bases, and 7 bases separated the two germline ends. Germline-derived CDR1 and CDR2 are MNHEY and SMNVEV (reference sequence). This CDR3 comprises 11 residues. In DNA, the CDR3 is TGTGCCAGCAGATTTGGGAATGAGCAGTTCTTC. Its protein product is CASRFGNEQFF.

This clone appeared a single time. Other DNA sequences from this sample encode an identical CDR3 as well. This rearrangement joins TRBV7-9 to TRBJ2-1, with D tentatively TRBD1 or TRBD2 (5 bases each). The CDR3 has 13 amino acids. Germline-derived CDR1 and CDR2 are SEHNR and FQNEAQ (reference sequence). Trimming cost V 5 bases and J 5 bases, with 10 bases left between them. The CDR3 DNA is TGTGCCAGCAGCGTCGGGACGGACAATGAGCAGTTCTTC. Its protein is CASSVGTDNEQFF. Full variable domain (remainder filled in from reference TRBV7-9 and TRBJ2-1): DTGVSQNPRHKITKRGQNVTFRCDPISEHNRLYWYRQTLGQGPEFLTYFQNEAQLEKSRLLSDRFSAERPKGSFSTLEIQRTEQGDSAMYLCASSVGTDNEQFFGPGTRLTVL.